This T cell receptor beta chain was sequenced for a study of T cells of healthy individuals. This CDR3 is built from 13 residues. In germline, CDR1 is SGHTA, CDR2 FQGNSA. V was clipped by 2 bases and J by 4 bases, with 8 bases between them. MiXCR was run by TCRdb on the 5' RACE reads, yielding one entry per CDR3 protein. The sample holds over 95,000 distinct CDR3 sequences, roughly 18% seen once. The V call is TRBV7-2, the J call TRBJ2-5; D possibly matches TRBD1 or TRBD2 (5 bases each). This clonotype originated in a human donor in good health. The CDR3 region has the DNA TGTGCCAGCAGCTTACGAGGGGCAGAGACCCAGTACTTC. Protein: CASSLRGAETQYF.